The 2 T cell receptor beta chains given below trace back to one sample, sequenced in a study of T-cell memory formation after mild COVID-19. TCRdb re-called the 5' RACE reads through MiXCR, storing one row per CDR3 protein. The profile shows just over 400,000 distinct CDR3 sequences, about 25% of them singletons. Sequenced input: PBMCs or a T cell subset sorted from them (not recorded which). The receptors here all came from an adult woman who had mild COVID-19 (a few samples of this study predate the infection). Cell type and time point are not known.

This chain links TRBV7-8 with TRBJ2-2; 9 nucleotides match TRBD2. The V gene end was trimmed by 5 bases and the J gene end by 0 bases; junction bases not matched to a gene: 7. Germline loops: CDR1 SGHVS, CDR2 FQNEAQ. The CDR3 runs 17 residues. The CDR3 nucleotides read TGTGCCAGCAGCCCGCCGGGCGGGGGGGCGAACACCGGGGAGCTGTTTTTT. As protein: CASSPPGGGANTGELFF. Full variable domain (remainder filled in from reference TRBV7-8 and TRBJ2-2): GAGVSQSPRYKVAKRGQDVALRCDPISGHVSLFWYQQALGQGPEFLTYFQNEAQLDKSGLPSDRFFAERPEGSVSTLKIQRTQQEDSAVYLCASSPPGGGANTGELFFGEGSRLTVL.

The sample holds a few counts of this clonotype. The chain links TRBV3-1 to TRBJ2-7; 8 nucleotides align to TRBD2. CDR1 LGHDT and CDR2 YNNKEL come from the germline V gene (reference sequence). The CDR3 length is 14 residues. V lost 1 base to trimming and J lost 4 bases; unmatched junction nucleotides: 3. CDR3 DNA: TGTGCCAGCAGCCAAGGCCTAGCGGGTTACGAGCAGTACTTC. Translated, it gives CASSQGLAGYEQYF.